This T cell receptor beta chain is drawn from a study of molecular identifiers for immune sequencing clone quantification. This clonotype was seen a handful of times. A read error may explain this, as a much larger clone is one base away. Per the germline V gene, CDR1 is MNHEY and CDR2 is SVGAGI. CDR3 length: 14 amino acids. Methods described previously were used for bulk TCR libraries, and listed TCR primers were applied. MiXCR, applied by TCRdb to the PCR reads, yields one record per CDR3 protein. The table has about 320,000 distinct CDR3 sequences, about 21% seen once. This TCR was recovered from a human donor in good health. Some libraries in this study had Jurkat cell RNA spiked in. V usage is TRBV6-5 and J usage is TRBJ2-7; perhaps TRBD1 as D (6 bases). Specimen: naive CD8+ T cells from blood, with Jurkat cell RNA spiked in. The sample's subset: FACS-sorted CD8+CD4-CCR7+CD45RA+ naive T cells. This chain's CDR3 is CASSYSDSSHEQYF. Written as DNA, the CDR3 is TGTGCCAGCAGTTACTCGGACAGCTCCCACGAGCAGTACTTC.